This entry features one T cell receptor (beta chain) sequence. Its antigen is not known. The data derive from a study of cytomegalovirus exposure and HLA in healthy donors. The study's findings and limits: For TCR beta chains, V- and J-gene trimming was later linked to a missense DCLRE1C variant. Investigators reported 150 to 200 TCR beta chains as tied to cytomegalovirus. In all likelihood, a cluster of highly shared sequence variants was a sequencing artifact.

PCR was performed using 60 Vbeta and 13 Jbeta primers. TCRdb's copy holds only in-frame clones and misses some; the assay was immunoSEQ multiplex PCR. Of 190,000 or so clones in the sample, 79% were seen once. The sample taken for sequencing was PBMCs. This sequence originates from a girl aged 10 to 17 in good health and CMV-seropositive.

DNA for the CDR3: TGTGCCAGCAGCTTAACACAGGGTAGGGAGACCCAGTACTTC. Amino acids: CASSLTQGRETQYF. This chain joins TRBV11-2 and TRBJ2-5; tentatively, D is TRBD1 (6 bases). CDR3 length equals 14 residues. Trimming shortened V by 2 bases and J by 5 bases, and 12 bases separated the two germline ends. Germline V lookup: CDR1 SGHAT, CDR2 FQNNGV.